Listed below are T cell receptor beta chains from one sample, sequenced in a study of blood T cell repertoires in COVID-19. Sequenced by immunoSEQ multiplex PCR; TCRdb stores in-frame clones only, minus some. Of fewer than 250,000 clones listed, roughly 80% were seen once; the top ten hold nearly 5%. The sample was PBMCs or T cells enriched from blood (not recorded which). The source of these receptors is a woman aged 50 to 60 who had been exposed to COVID-19. Each CDR3 is given with its conserved first and last residue. A D gene is named only where the DNA matches it firmly. Clone size appears in some rows only: once, few, many, or a class for an expanded clone.

D: TRBD2
V: TRBV5-4
size: NA
J: TRBJ2-3
DNA: TGTGCCAGCAGGACTAGCGGGGGGCATACAGATACGCAGTATTTT
CDR3: CASRTSGGHTDTQYF

D: NA
V: TRBV11-2
size: NA
J: TRBJ2-7
DNA: TGTGCCAGCAGCTTAACTACCTACGAGCAGTACTTC
CDR3: CASSLTTYEQYF

D: TRBD1
V: TRBV10-3
size: once
J: TRBJ1-1
DNA: TGTGCCATCAGTGGAAGACAGGGAGGAATGAACACTGAAGCTTTCTTT
CDR3: CAISGRQGGMNTEAFF

D: NA
V: TRBV19
size: NA
J: TRBJ1-2
DNA: TGTGCCACTATGGGCGGGGGAGGTAGCTATGGCTACACCTTC
CDR3: CATMGGGGSYGYTF

D: TRBD1
V: TRBV10-3
size: NA
J: TRBJ2-1
DNA: TGTGCCATCAGGTTACAGGGGAATGAGCAGTTCTTC
CDR3: CAIRLQGNEQFF

D: NA
V: TRBV5-8
size: NA
J: TRBJ1-2
DNA: TGTGCCAGCAGCTTGTCCCTGTCGGGGAATGGCTACACCTTC
CDR3: CASSLSLSGNGYTF

D: TRBD2
V: TRBV7-8
size: NA
J: TRBJ2-1
DNA: TGTGCCAGCAGCTTAGCCGGGGGGGTGTACAATGAGCAGTTCTTC
CDR3: CASSLAGGVYNEQFF

D: TRBD1
V: TRBV12-3/TRBV12-4
size: NA
J: TRBJ1-1
DNA: TGTGCCAGCAGTTACAGGGGGAACACTGAAGCTTTCTTT
CDR3: CASSYRGNTEAFF

D: NA
V: TRBV11-2
size: NA
J: TRBJ2-5
DNA: TGTGCCAGCAGCTTAGTTGCCGCCGGGACCCAGTACTTC
CDR3: CASSLVAAGTQYF

D: TRBD1
V: TRBV2
size: NA
J: TRBJ2-1
DNA: TGTGCCAGCAGTGCGGCGTCAGGGGGTGTTGAGCAGTTCTTC
CDR3: CASSAASGGVEQFF

D: TRBD1
V: TRBV9
size: NA
J: TRBJ1-3
DNA: TGTGCCAGCAGCGTGGTGACAGGGGAAAGGATATATTTT
CDR3: CASSVVTGERIYF

D: NA
V: TRBV19
size: once
J: TRBJ1-4
DNA: TGTGCCAGTAGTACCTCGACAGGAGGAGAAAAACTGTTTTTT
CDR3: CASSTSTGGEKLFF

D: NA
V: TRBV3-1/TRBV3-2
size: NA
J: TRBJ1-2
DNA: TGTGCCAGCAGCCAAGCTTCAGGGAACTATGGCTACACCTTC
CDR3: CASSQASGNYGYTF

D: NA
V: TRBV29-1
size: NA
J: TRBJ1-1
DNA: TGCAGCGTTGAAGGCCGGACTGTCGAAGCTTTCTTT
CDR3: CSVEGRTVEAFF

D: NA
V: TRBV5-1
size: NA
J: TRBJ1-3
DNA: TGCGCCAGCAGCTTGGATGGGACATCCTCTGGAAACACCATATATTTT
CDR3: CASSLDGTSSGNTIYF

D: NA
V: TRBV5-1
size: NA
J: TRBJ1-1
DNA: TGCGCCAGCAGCCCCGACGCGTTCGCTAGTGAAGCTTTCTTT
CDR3: CASSPDAFASEAFF

D: TRBD1
V: TRBV19
size: once
J: TRBJ1-2
DNA: TGTGCCAGTCGGACAGGGGGCGCTAACTATGGCTACACCTTC
CDR3: CASRTGGANYGYTF

D: NA
V: TRBV7-9
size: NA
J: TRBJ1-6
DNA: TGTGCCAGCAGCTTAGGGCAGGGTGGTTATTCACCCCTCCACTTT
CDR3: CASSLGQGGYSPLHF

D: NA
V: TRBV9
size: once
J: TRBJ2-3
DNA: TGTGCCAGCAGCGTTCGCAGACAGATCACAGATACGCAGTATTTT
CDR3: CASSVRRQITDTQYF

D: TRBD1
V: TRBV19
size: NA
J: TRBJ1-5
DNA: TGTGCCAGTAGTATACCCGGCCAGGGGGCGAGTCAGCCCCAGCATTTT
CDR3: CASSIPGQGASQPQHF

D: TRBD2
V: TRBV5-1
size: few
J: TRBJ2-3
DNA: TGCGCCAGCAGCTTACTAGCGGGGTTAGATACGCAGTATTTT
CDR3: CASSLLAGLDTQYF

D: NA
V: TRBV2
size: few
J: TRBJ2-3
DNA: TGTGCCCGCCGGGACACCACCAGCACAGATACGCAGTATTTT
CDR3: CARRDTTSTDTQYF

D: TRBD2
V: TRBV19
size: few
J: TRBJ2-5
DNA: TGTGCCAGCGGACTAGCGGGGGCTCGGGAGACCCAGTACTTC
CDR3: CASGLAGARETQYF

D: NA
V: TRBV5-4
size: NA
J: TRBJ1-2
DNA: TGTGCCAGCAGGTATACAGGGACCTATGGCTACACCTTC
CDR3: CASRYTGTYGYTF

D: NA
V: TRBV12-5
size: NA
J: TRBJ1-1
DNA: TGTGCTAGTGGTTCAGGGACTGAAGCTTTCTTT
CDR3: CASGSGTEAFF